This entry lists 25 T cell receptor beta chains sequenced from one sample in a study of CD8 T cell repertoires and HIV-1 epitope variants. The table came from immunoSEQ multiplex PCR; TCRdb's copy has only in-frame clones and leaves some out. The data hold a few thousand clones, with under 70% observed a single time. Antigens for these TCRs are unknown. Sequencing was carried out using cultured CD8+ T cells derived from PBMCs. These receptor sequences come from a male donor with HIV.

The CDR3 DNA reads as TGCGCCAGCAGCTTGGCCGGCGGGTTCGAGCAGTACTTC. Translation gives CASSLAGGFEQYF. The rearrangement uses TRBV5-1 and TRBJ2-7; possible D gene TRBD2, 5 bases. V gave up 0 bases and J gave up 6 bases, with 10 bases separating them. This CDR3 region has 13 residues. Germline V CDR1 and CDR2: SGHRS, YFSETQ.

There are a few counts of this clone. The chain's CDR3 is CASSAQGQGETQYF. The CDR3, as DNA: TGTGCCAGCAGTGCCCAGGGACAGGGAGAGACCCAGTACTTC. The chain uses TRBV2 and TRBJ2-5, with 9 nucleotides matching TRBD1. The CDR3 has 14 amino acids. Germline lookup yields CDR1 SNHLY and CDR2 FYNNEI. V was clipped by 4 bases and J by 4 bases; unmatched bases: 4.

This chain uses TRBV6-4 with TRBJ1-4; D might be TRBD1 (6 bases). Trimming pared 8 bases from V and 0 bases from J, leaving 13 bases between. CDR3 size: 15 residues. Germline CDR1 MRHNA, CDR2 SNTAGT. This CDR3 is CASSRTVATNEKLFF. CDR3 in DNA: TGTGCCAGCTCTAGGACAGTTGCAACTAATGAAAAACTGTTTTTT.

The rearrangement links TRBV5-4 to TRBJ1-2, with 7 bases matching TRBD1. From germline, CDR1 is SGHNT and CDR2 YYREEE (reference sequence). There are 13 residues in the CDR3. V dropped 0 bases and J dropped 8; count of bases not matched to a gene: 4. CDR3 DNA sequence: TGTGCCAGCAGCTTGGGACAGGGTGACGGCTACACCTTC. It yields the protein CASSLGQGDGYTF.

The genes are TRBV28 and TRBJ1-5; D possibly corresponds to TRBD1 (6 bases). The CDR3 is 14 residues long. V lost 6 bases to trimming and J lost 2 bases, with 11 bases between them. CDR1 and CDR2 from the germline V gene are MDHEN and SYDVKM. CDR3 DNA: TGTGCCAGCAGACAACAGGGCGGCAATCAGCCCCAGCATTTT. It yields the protein CASRQQGGNQPQHF. Complete variable domain (other parts from reference TRBV28 and TRBJ1-5): DVKVTQSSRYLVKRTGEKVFLECVQDMDHENMFWYRQDPGLGLRLIYFSYDVKMKEKGDIPEGYSVSREKKERFSLILESASTNQTSMYLCASRQQGGNQPQHFGDGTRLSIL.

This chain links TRBV11-2 with TRBJ1-1, with a tentative D call TRBD1 (5 bases). There are 15 residues in the CDR3. Germline V gene lookup returns CDR1 SGHAT and CDR2 FQNNGV. Trimming removed 0 bases at V and 5 bases at J, with 13 bases between. In DNA, the CDR3 is TGTGCCAGCAGCTTAGATTGGCAGGGAAGGACTGAAGCTTTCTTT. Its protein product is CASSLDWQGRTEAFF. The entire variable domain, with the rest obtained from reference TRBV11-2 and TRBJ1-1, is as follows: EAGVAQSPRYKIIEKRQSVAFWCNPISGHATLYWYQQILGQGPKLLIQFQNNGVVDDSQLPKDRFSAERLKGVDSTLKIQPAKLEDSAVYLCASSLDWQGRTEAFFGQGTRLTVV.

CDR3 bases: TGCAGTGCTAGGGACCCTCAAGCCCTCCACTTT. Translation gives CSARDPQALHF. The V call is TRBV20-1, the J call TRBJ1-6; no firm D call. Germline V lookup: CDR1 DFQATT, CDR2 SNEGSKA (reference sequence). The CDR3 covers 11 residues. V dropped 3 bases and J dropped 14 bases, with 11 bases sitting between them.

This clone was seen only a few times. This rearrangement joins TRBV7-9 to TRBJ1-1; 10 bases match TRBD1. This CDR3 has 15 residues. CDR1 and CDR2 (germline): SEHNR, FQNEAQ (reference sequence). With V trimmed by 5 bases and J by 7 bases, 10 bases remained unmatched. The CDR3 DNA follows: TGTGCCAGCAGCCAATCGACAGGGGGCGGCTATGAAGCTTTCTTT. Protein: CASSQSTGGGYEAFF.

In this sample, this clone turned up a few times. CDR3 bases: TGTGCCAGCAGCCAATCAGGGGGCGGCAATCAGCCCCAGCATTTT. Encoded protein: CASSQSGGGNQPQHF. The rearrangement links TRBV6-6 to TRBJ1-5, with 8 bases that match TRBD1. From germline, CDR1 is MNHNY and CDR2 SVGAGI (reference sequence). V lost 6 bases and J lost 2; bases outside the gene matches: 6. CDR3 length: 15 amino acids.

This clone was seen a handful of times. The J gene is TRBJ1-4, the V gene TRBV28; D ambiguous. CDR3 length: 13 amino acids. The germline CDR1 and CDR2 sequences are MDHEN and SYDVKM. Trimming removed 5 bases at V and 0 bases at J, with 4 bases between. CDR3 loop: CASSPATNEKLFF. The CDR3 DNA reads TGTGCCAGCAGTCCTGCAACTAATGAAAAACTGTTTTTT.

This chain uses TRBV18 with TRBJ2-7, with 9 positions matching TRBD2. V shed 3 bases, J shed 1 base, and the junction held 7 bases outside the gene matches. The V gene's germline CDR1 is KGHSH and CDR2 LQKENI. CDR3 size: 16 residues. CDR3 nucleotides: TGTGCCAGCTCACCGTATACTAGCGGGCCTTCCTACGAGCAGTACTTC. This translates into CASSPYTSGPSYEQYF.

The rearrangement uses TRBV7-2 and TRBJ1-1, with D hard to call. The CDR3 is made up of 13 amino acids. Germline values: CDR1 SGHTA, CDR2 FQGNSA. V lost 2 bases to trimming and J lost 1 base, with 5 bases between them. The CDR3 DNA follows: TGTGCCAGCAGCTTATGGGGGAACACTGAAGCTTTCTTT. Its protein is CASSLWGNTEAFF.

V gene TRBV4-3 combines with J gene TRBJ1-2; a possible D gene is TRBD1 (6 bases). CDR1 and CDR2 (germline): LGHNA, YSLEER. V lost 0 bases and J lost 4, with 9 bases in between. This CDR3 is built from 14 residues. CDR3 coding DNA: TGCGCCAGCAGCCAAGAAACAGGGACCTATGGCTACACCTTC. Protein: CASSQETGTYGYTF.

Regarding this clone: An end of the junction does not agree with germline; a read error may underlie this. This sequence joins TRBV10-3 and TRBJ1-1; D is unresolved. The CDR3 consists of 14 residues. Germline V lookup: CDR1 ENHRY, CDR2 SYGVKD. CDR3 DNA: TGTGCCAGCAGTTACTTGGATATGAACACTGAAGCTTTCTTT. It translates to CASSYLDMNTEAFF.

The chain links TRBV7-3 to TRBJ2-3; TRBD2 might be the D (7 bases). V was pared by 2 bases and J by 2 bases, with 11 bases between. CDR1 and CDR2 (germline): SGHTA, FQGTGA. This CDR3 has 15 amino acids. The CDR3 DNA follows: TGTGCCAGCAGCTTAGCGGGGGCTCTCACAGATACGCAGTATTTT. Translation: CASSLAGALTDTQYF.

The rearrangement uses TRBV2 and TRBJ2-3, with TRBD2 identical over 9 bases. Germline V gene sequence: CDR1 SNHLY, CDR2 FYNNEI. CDR3 length: 15 amino acids. Trimming removed 4 bases from V and 2 bases from J; junction bases left unmatched: 4. The CDR3 coding sequence is TGTGCCAGCAGTGCAGCGGGGGGAGACACAGATACGCAGTATTTT. It encodes CASSAAGGDTDTQYF.

V usage is TRBV5-3 and J usage is TRBJ1-6; possible D gene TRBD1, 5 bases. TRBV5-3 is an open reading frame whose function is uncertain. V lost 8 bases and J lost 12, with 18 bases in between. The CDR3 length is 13 residues. In nucleotides, the CDR3 is TGTGCCAGCAGCGGGACCGACAGTCGACCCCTCCACTTT. Translating gives CASSGTDSRPLHF.

V and J are TRBV13 and TRBJ1-2; D gene unclear. Trimming removed 3 bases from V and 6 bases from J, with 20 bases in between. The CDR3 covers 16 residues. Per the germline V gene, CDR1 is PRHDT and CDR2 is FYEKMQ (reference sequence). Here the CDR3 reads CASSFVGTSHGDGYTF. The CDR3 nucleotides are TGTGCCAGCAGCTTTGTAGGAACATCCCATGGAGATGGCTACACCTTC.

The genes are TRBV25-1 and TRBJ1-1; D ambiguous. V lost 0 bases, J lost 0 bases, and 11 bases lay in between. In germline, CDR1 is MGHDK, CDR2 SYGVNS. The CDR3 runs to 16 residues. The chain's CDR3 is CASSEYGAPMNTEAFF. Written as DNA, the CDR3 is TGTGCCAGCAGTGAATACGGTGCCCCCATGAACACTGAAGCTTTCTTT.

The V and J genes are TRBV9 and TRBJ2-2; D unclear. The CDR3 consists of 13 residues. In germline, CDR1 is SGDLS, CDR2 YYNGEE. Trimming pared 0 bases from V and 4 bases from J, leaving 4 bases between. The CDR3: CASSVEGTGELFF. Here the CDR3 DNA reads TGTGCCAGCAGCGTAGAGGGCACCGGGGAGCTGTTTTTT.

The CDR3 DNA follows: TGTGCCAGCAGTACTCACCCGGGACAGGGGGGACTAGCGGCCTTCTCCTACGAGCAGTACTTC. Protein: CASSTHPGQGGLAAFSYEQYF. The chain carries TRBV28 and TRBJ2-7; TRBD1 or TRBD2 may be the D gene (11 bases each). V lost 5 bases and J 0 bases, leaving 32 bases between the germline ends. Looked up from germline, CDR1 is MDHEN and CDR2 is SYDVKM. This CDR3 contains 21 residues.

This chain joins TRBV29-1 and TRBJ2-3; D is possibly TRBD2 (6 bases). Germline assignment: CDR1 SQVTM and CDR2 ANQGSEA. V lost 5 bases to trimming and J lost 0 bases, with 21 bases between them. CDR3 size: 17 residues. As DNA, the CDR3 is TGCAGCGTTCCCCGGGAGATGAGTCTTTTTAGCACAGATACGCAGTATTTT. It yields the protein CSVPREMSLFSTDTQYF.

The J gene is TRBJ2-7, the V gene TRBV7-4; 7 bases are shared with TRBD1. Germline V gene lookup returns CDR1 SGHVT and CDR2 SQSDAQ. With 3 bases clipped from V and 7 bases from J, the junction kept 9 bases outside the gene matches. The CDR3 is 14 amino acids. CDR3 sequence (DNA): TGTGCCAGCAGCTTGGGACAGTACCTTCGTGAGCAGTACTTC. This sequence encodes CASSLGQYLREQYF.

J is TRBJ1-5 and V is TRBV27; D unresolved. V was pared by 5 bases and J by 3 bases, with 11 bases between. CDR1 and CDR2 (germline): MNHEY, SMNVEV (reference sequence). The CDR3 is 14 residues long. In DNA form, the CDR3 reads TGTGCCAGCAGTCTTGGCGGTCCCAATCAGCCCCAGCATTTT. Translated, it gives CASSLGGPNQPQHF.

The rearrangement links TRBV25-1 to TRBJ2-1; 7 bases map to TRBD1. With 6 bases clipped from V and 4 bases from J, the junction kept 15 bases outside the gene matches. The germline V gene has CDR1 MGHDK and CDR2 SYGVNS. The CDR3 has 17 amino acids. The CDR3 region is CASRSTGRNGVYNEQFF. CDR3 nucleotide sequence: TGTGCCAGCAGGTCGACAGGGCGGAATGGGGTTTACAATGAGCAGTTCTTC.